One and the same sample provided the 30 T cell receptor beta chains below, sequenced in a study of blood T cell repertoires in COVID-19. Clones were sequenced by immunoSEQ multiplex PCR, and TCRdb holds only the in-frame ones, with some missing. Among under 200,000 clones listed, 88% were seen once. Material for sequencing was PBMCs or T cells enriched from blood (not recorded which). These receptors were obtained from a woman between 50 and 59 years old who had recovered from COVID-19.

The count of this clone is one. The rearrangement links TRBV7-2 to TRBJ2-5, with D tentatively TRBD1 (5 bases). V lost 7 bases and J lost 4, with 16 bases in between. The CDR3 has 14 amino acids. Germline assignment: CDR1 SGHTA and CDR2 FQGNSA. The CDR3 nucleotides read TGTGCCAGCAAAGGGGATCGATACGTAGAGACCCAGTACTTC. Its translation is CASKGDRYVETQYF.

CDR3 nucleotide sequence: TGTGCCTGGAGTATGGGAGGCGCCTCCACTGAAGCTTTCTTT. This codes for CAWSMGGASTEAFF. This chain uses TRBV30 with TRBJ1-1, with unresolved D. Germline CDR1 GTSNPN, CDR2 SVGIG (reference sequence). The CDR3 loop spans 14 amino acids. V gave up 2 bases and J gave up 4 bases, with 14 bases separating them.

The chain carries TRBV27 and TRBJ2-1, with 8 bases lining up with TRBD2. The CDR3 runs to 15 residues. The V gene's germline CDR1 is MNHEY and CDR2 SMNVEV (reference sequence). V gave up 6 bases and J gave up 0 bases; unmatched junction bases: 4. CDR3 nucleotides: TGTGCCAGCAGGTCGGGGGGGAACTCCTACAATGAGCAGTTCTTC. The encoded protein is CASRSGGNSYNEQFF.

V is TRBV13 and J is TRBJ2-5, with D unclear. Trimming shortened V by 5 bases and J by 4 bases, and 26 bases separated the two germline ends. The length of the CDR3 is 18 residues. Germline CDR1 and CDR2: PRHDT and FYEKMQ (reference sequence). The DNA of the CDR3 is TGTGCCAGCAGCCCCAGGATCTACCAGGAAGGTGGTGGAGAGACCCAGTACTTC. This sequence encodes CASSPRIYQEGGGETQYF.

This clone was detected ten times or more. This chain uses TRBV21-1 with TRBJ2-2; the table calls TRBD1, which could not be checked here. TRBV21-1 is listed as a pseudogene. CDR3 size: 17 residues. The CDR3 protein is CASTEAGTGGNTGELFF. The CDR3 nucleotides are TGTGCCAGCACCGAAGCCGGGACAGGGGGTAACACCGGGGAGCTGTTTTTT.

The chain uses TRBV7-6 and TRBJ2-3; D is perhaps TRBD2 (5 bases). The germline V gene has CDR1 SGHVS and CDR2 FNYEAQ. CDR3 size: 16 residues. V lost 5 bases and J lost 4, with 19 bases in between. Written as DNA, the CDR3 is TGTGCCAGCAGCCGAGAAACTAGTCGTAGGTCAGATACGCAGTATTTT. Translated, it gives CASSRETSRRSDTQYF.

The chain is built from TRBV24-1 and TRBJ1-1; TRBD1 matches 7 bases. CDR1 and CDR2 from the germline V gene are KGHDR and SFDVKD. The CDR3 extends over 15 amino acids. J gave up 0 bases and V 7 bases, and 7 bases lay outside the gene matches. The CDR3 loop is CATRRTGIMNTEAFF. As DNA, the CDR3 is TGTGCCACCAGGAGGACAGGAATAATGAACACTGAAGCTTTCTTT.

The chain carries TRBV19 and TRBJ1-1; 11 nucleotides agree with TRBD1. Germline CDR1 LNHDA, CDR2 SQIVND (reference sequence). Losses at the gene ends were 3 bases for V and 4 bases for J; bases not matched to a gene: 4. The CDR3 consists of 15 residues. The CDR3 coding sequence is TGTGCCAGTAGTATCGGACAGGGGGCAGGCACTGAAGCTTTCTTT. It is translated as CASSIGQGAGTEAFF. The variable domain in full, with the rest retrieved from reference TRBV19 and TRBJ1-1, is DGGITQSPKYLFRKEGQNVTLSCEQNLNHDAMYWYRQDPGQGLRLIYYSQIVNDFQKGDIAEGYSVSREKKESFPLTVTSAQKNPTAFYLCASSIGQGAGTEAFFGQGTRLTVV.

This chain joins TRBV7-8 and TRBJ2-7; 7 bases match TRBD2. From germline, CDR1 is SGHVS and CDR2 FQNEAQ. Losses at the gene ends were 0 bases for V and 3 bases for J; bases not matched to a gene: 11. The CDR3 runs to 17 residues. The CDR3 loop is CASSLAARLASYYEQYF. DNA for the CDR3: TGTGCCAGCAGCTTAGCGGCTAGACTAGCTAGTTACTACGAGCAGTACTTC.

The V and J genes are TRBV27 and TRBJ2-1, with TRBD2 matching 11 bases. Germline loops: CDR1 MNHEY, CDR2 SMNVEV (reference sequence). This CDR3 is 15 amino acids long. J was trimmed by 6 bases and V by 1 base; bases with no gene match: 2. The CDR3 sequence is CASSLWLAGGNEQFF. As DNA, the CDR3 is TGTGCCAGCAGTTTATGGCTAGCGGGGGGCAATGAGCAGTTCTTC.

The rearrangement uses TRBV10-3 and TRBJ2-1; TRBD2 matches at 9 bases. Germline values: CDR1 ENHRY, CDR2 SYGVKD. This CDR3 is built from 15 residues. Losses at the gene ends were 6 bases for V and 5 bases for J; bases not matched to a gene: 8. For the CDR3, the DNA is TGTGCCATCAGCGGTTTGCGGGGGGGCCACAATGAGCAGTTCTTC. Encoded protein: CAISGLRGGHNEQFF.

CDR3 residues: CASSLEGQTGGYNEQFF. The CDR3, as DNA: TGTGCCAGCAGCTTAGAGGGTCAGACAGGGGGATACAATGAGCAGTTCTTC. V gene TRBV11-3 combines with J gene TRBJ2-1; TRBD1 matches at 9 bases. This CDR3 has 17 amino acids. J gave up 4 bases and V 0 bases, and 7 bases lay outside the gene matches. CDR1 is SGHNT, CDR2 YENEEA, per germline.

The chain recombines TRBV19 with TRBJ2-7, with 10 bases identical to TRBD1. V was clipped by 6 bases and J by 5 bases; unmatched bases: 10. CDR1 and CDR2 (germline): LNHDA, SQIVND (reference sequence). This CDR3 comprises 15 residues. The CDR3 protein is CASSTPGQGPNEQYF. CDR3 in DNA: TGTGCCAGTAGCACCCCGGGACAGGGGCCCAACGAGCAGTACTTC.

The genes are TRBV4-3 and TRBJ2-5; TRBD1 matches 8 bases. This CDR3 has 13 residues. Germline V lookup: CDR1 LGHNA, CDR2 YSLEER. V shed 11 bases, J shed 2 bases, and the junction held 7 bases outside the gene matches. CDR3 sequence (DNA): TGCGCCGGACGGACAGGGCGGCAAGAGACCCAGTACTTC. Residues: CAGRTGRQETQYF.

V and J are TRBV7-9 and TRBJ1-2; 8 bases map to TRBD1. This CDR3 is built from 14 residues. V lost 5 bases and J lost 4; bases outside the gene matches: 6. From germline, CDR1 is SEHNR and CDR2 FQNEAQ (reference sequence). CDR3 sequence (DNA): TGTGCCAGCAGCATAGGACAGGGAGGCTATGGCTACACCTTC. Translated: CASSIGQGGYGYTF. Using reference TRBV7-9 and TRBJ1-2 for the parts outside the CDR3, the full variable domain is DTGVSQNPRHKITKRGQNVTFRCDPISEHNRLYWYRQTLGQGPEFLTYFQNEAQLEKSRLLSDRFSAERPKGSFSTLEIQRTEQGDSAMYLCASSIGQGGYGYTFGSGTRLTVV.

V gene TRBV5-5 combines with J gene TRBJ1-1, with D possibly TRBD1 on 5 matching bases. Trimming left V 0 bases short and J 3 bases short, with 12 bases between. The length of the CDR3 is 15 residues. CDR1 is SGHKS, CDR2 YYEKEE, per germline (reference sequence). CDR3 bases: TGTGCCAGCAGCTTGGTTCCGACAGAATACACTGAAGCTTTCTTT. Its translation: CASSLVPTEYTEAFF.

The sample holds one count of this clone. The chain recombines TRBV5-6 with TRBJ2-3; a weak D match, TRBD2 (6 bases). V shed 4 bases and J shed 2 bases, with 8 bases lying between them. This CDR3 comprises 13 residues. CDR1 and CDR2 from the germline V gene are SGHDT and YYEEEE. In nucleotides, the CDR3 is TGTGCCAGCAGCCGGGACTTCACAGATACGCAGTATTTT. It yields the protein CASSRDFTDTQYF.

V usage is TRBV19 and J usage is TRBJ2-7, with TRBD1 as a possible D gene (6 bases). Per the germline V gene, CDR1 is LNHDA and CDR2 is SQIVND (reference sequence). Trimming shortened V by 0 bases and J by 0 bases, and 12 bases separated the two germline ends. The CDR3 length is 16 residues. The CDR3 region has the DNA TGTGCCAGTAGTATAGATCGGAGGACAGCCTCCTACGAGCAGTACTTC. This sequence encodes CASSIDRRTASYEQYF.

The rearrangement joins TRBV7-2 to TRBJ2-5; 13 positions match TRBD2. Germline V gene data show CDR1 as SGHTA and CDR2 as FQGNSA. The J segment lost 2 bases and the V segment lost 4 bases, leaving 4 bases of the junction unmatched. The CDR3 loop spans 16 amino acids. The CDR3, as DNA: TGTGCCAGCAGCTACCGGACTAGCGGGGGACAAGAGACCCAGTACTTC. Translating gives CASSYRTSGGQETQYF.

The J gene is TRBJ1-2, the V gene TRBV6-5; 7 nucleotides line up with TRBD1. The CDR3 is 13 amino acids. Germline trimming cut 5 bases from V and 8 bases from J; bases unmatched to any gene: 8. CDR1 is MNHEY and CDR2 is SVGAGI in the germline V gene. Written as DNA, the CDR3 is TGTGCCAGCAGTCATGACAGGGAGCGAGGCTACACCTTC. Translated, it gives CASSHDRERGYTF.

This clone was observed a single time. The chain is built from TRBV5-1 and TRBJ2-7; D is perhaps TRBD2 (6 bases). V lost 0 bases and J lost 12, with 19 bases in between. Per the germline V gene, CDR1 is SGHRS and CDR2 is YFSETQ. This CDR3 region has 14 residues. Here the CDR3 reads CASSLGSVEGRSYF. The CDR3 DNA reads TGCGCCAGCAGCTTGGGGTCGGTGGAGGGCAGGTCGTACTTC.

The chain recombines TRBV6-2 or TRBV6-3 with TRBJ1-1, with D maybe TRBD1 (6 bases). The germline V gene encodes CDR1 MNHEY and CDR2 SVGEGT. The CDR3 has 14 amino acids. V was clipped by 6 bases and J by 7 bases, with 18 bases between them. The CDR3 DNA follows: TGTGCCAGCAGCTCTTTGGACAGCGGAAATGAAGCTTTCTTT. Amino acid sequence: CASSSLDSGNEAFF.

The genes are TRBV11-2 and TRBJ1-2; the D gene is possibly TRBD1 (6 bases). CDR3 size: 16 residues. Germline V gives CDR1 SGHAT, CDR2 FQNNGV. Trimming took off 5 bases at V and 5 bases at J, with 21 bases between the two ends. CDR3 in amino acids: CASSTHPAGTLYGYTF. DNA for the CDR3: TGTGCCAGCAGCACTCACCCCGCCGGGACACTGTATGGCTACACCTTC.

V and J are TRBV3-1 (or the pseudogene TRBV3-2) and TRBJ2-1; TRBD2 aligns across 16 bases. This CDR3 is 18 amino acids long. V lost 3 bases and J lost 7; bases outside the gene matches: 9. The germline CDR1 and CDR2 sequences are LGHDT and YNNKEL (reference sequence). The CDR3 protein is CASSHSKGLAGGRNEQFF. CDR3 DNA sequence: TGTGCCAGCAGCCACTCCAAGGGACTAGCGGGGGGGCGGAATGAGCAGTTCTTC.

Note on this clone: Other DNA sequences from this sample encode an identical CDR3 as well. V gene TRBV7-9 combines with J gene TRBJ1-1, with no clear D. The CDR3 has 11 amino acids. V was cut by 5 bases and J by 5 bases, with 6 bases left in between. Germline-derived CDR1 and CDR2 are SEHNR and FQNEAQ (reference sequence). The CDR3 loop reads CASSPRTEAFF. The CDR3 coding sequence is TGTGCCAGCAGCCCCCGGACTGAAGCTTTCTTT. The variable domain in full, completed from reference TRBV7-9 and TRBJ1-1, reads DTGVSQNPRHKITKRGQNVTFRCDPISEHNRLYWYRQTLGQGPEFLTYFQNEAQLEKSRLLSDRFSAERPKGSFSTLEIQRTEQGDSAMYLCASSPRTEAFFGQGTRLTVV.

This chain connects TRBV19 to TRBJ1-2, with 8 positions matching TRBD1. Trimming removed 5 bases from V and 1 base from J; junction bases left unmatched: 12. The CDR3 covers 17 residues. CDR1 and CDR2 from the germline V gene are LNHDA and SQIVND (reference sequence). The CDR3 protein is CASSARPTGGNNYGYTF. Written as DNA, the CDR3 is TGTGCCAGTAGTGCACGACCTACAGGGGGGAATAACTATGGCTACACCTTC.

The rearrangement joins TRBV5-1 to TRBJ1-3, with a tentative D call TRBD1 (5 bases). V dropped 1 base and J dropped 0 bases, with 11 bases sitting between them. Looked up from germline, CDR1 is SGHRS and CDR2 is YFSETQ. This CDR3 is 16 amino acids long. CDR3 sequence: CASSLNGGTSGNTIYF. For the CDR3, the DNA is TGCGCCAGCAGCTTGAACGGGGGAACCTCTGGAAACACCATATATTTT.

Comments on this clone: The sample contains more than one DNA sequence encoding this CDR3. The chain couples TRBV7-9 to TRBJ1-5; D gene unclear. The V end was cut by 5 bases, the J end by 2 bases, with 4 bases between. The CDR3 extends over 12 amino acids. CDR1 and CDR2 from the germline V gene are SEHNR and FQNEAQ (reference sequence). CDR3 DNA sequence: TGTGCCAGCAGCCCCGGCAATCAGCCCCAGCATTTT. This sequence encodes CASSPGNQPQHF.

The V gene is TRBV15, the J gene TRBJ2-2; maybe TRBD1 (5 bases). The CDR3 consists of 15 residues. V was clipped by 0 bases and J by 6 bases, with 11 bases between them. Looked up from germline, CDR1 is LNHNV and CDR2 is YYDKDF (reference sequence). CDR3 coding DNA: TGTGCCACCAGCAGAGACCAGGGTTGGTCCGGGGAGCTGTTTTTT. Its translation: CATSRDQGWSGELFF. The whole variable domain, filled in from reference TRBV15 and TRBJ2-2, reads DAMVIQNPRYQVTQFGKPVTLSCSQTLNHNVMYWYQQKSSQAPKLLFHYYDKDFNNEADTPDNFQSRRPNTSFCFLDIRSPGLGDTAMYLCATSRDQGWSGELFFGEGSRLTVL.

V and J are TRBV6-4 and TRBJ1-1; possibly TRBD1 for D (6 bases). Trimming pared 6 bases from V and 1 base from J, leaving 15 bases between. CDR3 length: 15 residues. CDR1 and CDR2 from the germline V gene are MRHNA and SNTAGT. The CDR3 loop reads CASSSDRTKNTEAFF. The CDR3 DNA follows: TGTGCCAGCAGCTCGGACAGAACTAAGAACACTGAAGCTTTCTTT.